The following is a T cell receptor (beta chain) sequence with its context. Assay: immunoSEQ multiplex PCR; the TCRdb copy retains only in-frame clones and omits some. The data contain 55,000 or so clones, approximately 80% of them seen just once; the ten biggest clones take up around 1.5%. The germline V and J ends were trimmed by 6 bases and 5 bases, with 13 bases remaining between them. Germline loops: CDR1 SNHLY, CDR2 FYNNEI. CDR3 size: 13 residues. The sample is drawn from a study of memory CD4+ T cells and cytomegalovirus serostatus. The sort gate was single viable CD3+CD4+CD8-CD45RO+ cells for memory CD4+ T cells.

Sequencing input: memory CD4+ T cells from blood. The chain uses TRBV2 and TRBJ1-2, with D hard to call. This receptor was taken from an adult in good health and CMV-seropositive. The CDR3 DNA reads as TGTGCCAGCAGAATCGCAGGTCCGTATGGCTACACCTTC. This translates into CASRIAGPYGYTF.